This record looks at one TCR beta chain sequence and its context. Its recognized antigen is unknown. Base qualities are missing; no much larger clone stands one base away. For sequencing, an Illumina HiSeq 2500 was employed. Quantitative 5'-RACE with molecular barcodes was used to prepare TCR beta libraries. The authors' analysis ran thus. To identify disease-linked TCR variants, a new computational method was used, one built on a probabilistic model of VDJ rearrangement. TCRdb reran the public reads through fastp at Q25 and MiXCR, keeping productive beta chains. Entries that share a CDR3 protein sequence are merged under the most common genes and DNA. These V and J calls originate from TCRdb's pipeline instead of the authors' own analysis. The sample includes 200,000 to 250,000 distinct CDR3 sequences, with approximately 7.6% observed a single time. Together, the top ten hold approximately 4.8% of the sample.

This record comes from a study of CD8 T cells in ankylosing spondylitis (dated by TCRdb to about 2017). About the full investigation: The study set out to find disease-linked TCR variants by profiling T cell receptor beta repertoires in ankylosing spondylitis patients and healthy donors. The full study cohort comprised 25 ankylosing spondylitis patients and 85 to 120 healthy donors. Peripheral blood was sampled, and synovial fluid was also collected from ankylosing spondylitis patients.

Findings and caveats that apply to the study as a whole: According to the report, matched synovial fluid samples from ankylosing spondylitis patients were significantly enriched for the disease-linked clones. Blood from ankylosing spondylitis patients appeared to be characterized by a TCR beta motif composed of several highly homologous amino acid variants. Some TCR beta motif variants had previously been reported in synovial fluid and blood of reactive arthritis patients, which suggested common disease-initiation mechanisms. The disease-linked clones showed a CD8+ phenotype and occurred at relatively low frequencies in peripheral blood.

Trimming at the junction amounts to 4 bases on V and 6 bases on J, and the germline ends lie 3 bases apart. From the cysteine through the phenylalanine, the CDR3 covers 11 amino acids. Only the CDR3 DNA is retained, 33 bases long and in frame from the first base. For CDR1 and CDR2, the germline V gene lists SNHLY and FYNNEI. The sequence derives from a female donor with ankylosing spondylitis or in good health (not recorded which). Sequencing was carried out using blood, either unsorted or a sorted T cell fraction (not recorded which). The rearrangement combines TRBV2 with TRBJ2-2; a confident D gene designation cannot be given. The DNA sequence is given as TGTGCCAGCAGTGTCGCCGGGGAGCTGTTTTTT. The translation is CASSVAGELFF.